This T cell receptor (beta chain) stems from a study of T cells after yellow fever vaccination. For the study at large: SMART-Seq v4 Ultra Low Input handled preparation of low-cell-number fractions. Overall study results and limits: Clones that expanded after primary vaccination mostly reappeared after the booster (less than 98% CD4, approximately 85% CD8).

TCRdb re-analysed the 5' RACE reads in MiXCR, keeping a single row per CDR3 protein. The repertoire has 400,000 to 450,000 distinct CDR3 sequences, 15% to 20% of them found once; the top ten carry roughly 19%. Many counts were recorded for this clonotype. The antigen is undetermined. V dropped 3 bases and J dropped 2; count of bases not matched to a gene: 10. CDR1 is DFQATT and CDR2 is SNEGSKA in the germline V gene (reference sequence). The CDR3 has 16 residues. The chain combines TRBV20-1 with TRBJ2-3, with TRBD2 matching over 8 bases. The sequence came from a man aged 18 to 29 who received the YFV17D yellow fever vaccine. Sequencing used PBMCs, obtained before the yellow fever booster vaccination. CDR3 amino acids: CSARWFPAGDTDTQYF. The CDR3 DNA reads TGCAGTGCTAGGTGGTTTCCAGCGGGGGACACAGATACGCAGTATTTT.